One and the same sample provided the 10 T cell receptor beta chains below, sequenced in a study of cytomegalovirus exposure and HLA in healthy donors. PCR was performed using 60 Vbeta and 13 Jbeta primers. The method was immunoSEQ multiplex PCR; TCRdb's version includes in-frame clones alone and lacks a portion of them. The sample lists 95,000 to 100,000 clones, approximately 79% occurring once. Sequenced input: PBMCs. The receptor source for this set is a male donor in good health and CMV-seronegative.

The CDR3, as DNA: TGTGCCAGCCTCCCTGGGGCCTCTGGAAACACCATATATTTT. Translated, it gives CASLPGASGNTIYF. The chain couples TRBV6-5 to TRBJ1-3, with D possibly being TRBD1 (5 bases). CDR1 and CDR2 from the germline V gene are MNHEY and SVGAGI. The CDR3 spans 14 residues. Trimming took off 8 bases at V and 0 bases at J, with 11 bases between the two ends.

The rearrangement links TRBV13 to TRBJ2-7; a weak D match, TRBD2 (7 bases). Germline loops: CDR1 PRHDT, CDR2 FYEKMQ (reference sequence). The CDR3 has 15 amino acids. Trimming cost V 4 bases and J 3 bases, with 16 bases left between them. The CDR3 DNA follows: TGTGCCAGCAGCTCGACGGGGGGCCAGGGCTACGAGCAGTACTTC. This translates into CASSSTGGQGYEQYF.

The CDR3 nucleotides read TGTGCCAGCAGCTCCGGACAGGGGCTCTCCTACGAGCAGTACTTC. It specifies CASSSGQGLSYEQYF. The chain couples TRBV5-4 to TRBJ2-7; 9 nucleotides line up with TRBD1. CDR1 and CDR2 from the germline V gene are SGHNT and YYREEE (reference sequence). The CDR3 has 15 amino acids. Germline trimming cut 3 bases from V and 0 bases from J; bases unmatched to any gene: 4. Full variable domain (remainder filled in from reference TRBV5-4 and TRBJ2-7): ETGVTQSPTHLIKTRGQQVTLRCSSQSGHNTVSWYQQALGQGPQFIFQYYREEENGRGNFPPRFSGLQFPNYSSELNVNALELDDSALYLCASSSGQGLSYEQYFGPGTRLTVT.

The rearrangement joins TRBV15 to TRBJ2-1, with D perhaps matching TRBD2 (5 bases). The length of the CDR3 is 18 residues. Trimming removed 0 bases from V and 9 bases from J, with 24 bases in between. Germline CDR1 reads LNHNV; CDR2 reads YYDKDF (reference sequence). The CDR3 DNA reads TGTGCCACCAGCAGAGATCCACGCCTAGCATTCAACTCGGGTGAGCAGTTCTTC. Its protein product is CATSRDPRLAFNSGEQFF.

The chain links TRBV5-1 to TRBJ1-3; D might be TRBD1 (5 bases). The CDR3 spans 16 residues. The germline CDR1 and CDR2 sequences are SGHRS and YFSETQ. Trimming took 0 bases from V and 0 from J, leaving 10 bases between them. CDR3 protein: CASSLDRPSSGNTIYF. CDR3 coding DNA: TGCGCCAGCAGCTTGGACAGGCCCAGCTCTGGAAACACCATATATTTT.

In the case of this clone: The sample has other DNA sequences that encode this CDR3 too. CDR3 coding DNA: TGTGCCAGTAGGCAGGGGCAGGGAGTCTCCTACGAGCAGTACTTC. Translation gives CASRQGQGVSYEQYF. The V and J genes are TRBV19 and TRBJ2-7; TRBD1 is a possible D gene (6 bases). The CDR3 extends over 15 amino acids. From germline, CDR1 is LNHDA and CDR2 SQIVND (reference sequence). Trimming stripped 6 bases from V and 0 bases from J, with 15 bases between. Full variable domain (outside the CDR3, taken from reference TRBV19 and TRBJ2-7): DGGITQSPKYLFRKEGQNVTLSCEQNLNHDAMYWYRQDPGQGLRLIYYSQIVNDFQKGDIAEGYSVSREKKESFPLTVTSAQKNPTAFYLCASRQGQGVSYEQYFGPGTRLTVT.

The gene calls are TRBV6-6 and TRBJ1-5, with 8 bases that match TRBD1. This CDR3 is built from 14 residues. Trimming removed 6 bases from V and 6 bases from J; junction bases left unmatched: 7. Germline values: CDR1 MNHNY, CDR2 SVGAGI (reference sequence). The CDR3 is CASRPTGVIQPQHF. The CDR3 DNA follows: TGTGCCAGCAGGCCGACAGGGGTTATTCAGCCCCAGCATTTT.

J is TRBJ1-2 and V is TRBV28, with TRBD1 matching over 10 bases. The V segment lost 10 bases and the J segment 5 bases; nucleotides outside the gene matches: 7. The germline CDR1 and CDR2 sequences are MDHEN and SYDVKM. CDR3 length: 13 amino acids. Here the CDR3 DNA reads TGTGCCACCCGGACAGGGGGTTTTTATGGCTACACCTTC. Its translation: CATRTGGFYGYTF.

The rearrangement links TRBV6-5 to TRBJ2-4, with 7 bases lining up with TRBD1. Germline V gene sequence: CDR1 MNHEY, CDR2 SVGAGI. J was trimmed by 9 bases and V by 2 bases; bases with no gene match: 10. The CDR3 length is 15 residues. Here the CDR3 DNA reads TGTGCCAGCAGTTACGACTCTTACAGGGGAAGCATTCAGTACTTC. It yields the protein CASSYDSYRGSIQYF.

The chain carries TRBV27 and TRBJ1-1; D not resolved. Per the germline V gene, CDR1 is MNHEY and CDR2 is SMNVEV (reference sequence). The V and J ends lost 6 bases and 8 bases respectively, with 10 bases between them. The CDR3 sequence is 11 residues long. The CDR3 reads CASSDYTEAFF. As DNA, the CDR3 is TGTGCCAGCAGCGATTATACAGAAGCTTTCTTT.